Below, 7 T cell receptor beta chains from the same sample are listed, as sequenced in a study of blood T cell repertoires in COVID-19. The assay was immunoSEQ multiplex PCR, and TCRdb's table has in-frame clones only and misses some. The profile shows about 270,000 clones, approximately 82% of them singletons. What was sequenced was peripheral blood. These receptor sequences come from a woman younger than 30 with acute or convalescent COVID-19.

The chain has TRBV10-3 and TRBJ2-1, with D uncertain. V was trimmed by 6 bases and J by 4 bases, leaving 19 bases between them. The germline gives CDR1 ENHRY, CDR2 SYGVKD. CDR3 size: 16 residues. The CDR3 here is CAISNELPESYNEQFF. The CDR3 DNA sequence: TGTGCCATCAGCAACGAACTACCCGAGTCGTACAATGAGCAGTTCTTC.

This chain connects TRBV5-6 to TRBJ1-3; D not certain. The CDR3 spans 14 residues. Germline CDR1 reads SGHDT; CDR2 reads YYEEEE. Trimming pared 0 bases from V and 4 bases from J, leaving 8 bases between. The CDR3 DNA reads as TGTGCCAGCAGCTTGGGGTTAGCAGGAAACACCATATATTTT. The encoded protein is CASSLGLAGNTIYF. Using reference TRBV5-6 and TRBJ1-3 for the parts outside the CDR3, the full variable domain is DAGVTQSPTHLIKTRGQQVTLRCSPKSGHDTVSWYQQALGQGPQFIFQYYEEEERQRGNFPDRFSGHQFPNYSSELNVNALLLGDSALYLCASSLGLAGNTIYFGEGSWLTVV.

The chain recombines TRBV28 with TRBJ1-1, with 10 bases aligning to TRBD1. Germline loops: CDR1 MDHEN, CDR2 SYDVKM. The V and J ends lost 5 bases and 5 bases, in that order; junction bases with no gene match: 8. The CDR3 is 15 amino acids. CDR3 protein: CASSPGQGVWTEAFF. In DNA, the CDR3 is TGTGCCAGCAGTCCCGGACAGGGGGTCTGGACTGAAGCTTTCTTT.

The V and J genes are TRBV7-9 and TRBJ1-4, with D unclear. V shed 3 bases and J shed 2 bases, with 7 bases lying between them. Germline CDR1 reads SEHNR; CDR2 reads FQNEAQ (reference sequence). The CDR3 contains 14 residues. CDR3 protein: CASSLLQTNEKLFF. CDR3 bases: TGTGCCAGCAGCTTGTTGCAGACTAATGAAAAACTGTTTTTT.

J is TRBJ2-5 and V is TRBV30, with 9 bases matching TRBD2. CDR3 length: 17 amino acids. Germline CDR1 reads GTSNPN; CDR2 reads SVGIG (reference sequence). V shed 3 bases and J 3 bases; nucleotides not matched to a gene: 14. In nucleotides, the CDR3 is TGTGCCTGGAGCTTACTTACGCCGGGACTAGCCGAAGAGACCCAGTACTTC. Encoded protein: CAWSLLTPGLAEETQYF.

The table lists this clone with a count of one. J is TRBJ1-2 and V is TRBV18, with a tentative D call TRBD1 (5 bases). The germline gives CDR1 KGHSH, CDR2 LQKENI. V lost 3 bases, J lost 7 bases, and 9 bases lay in between. CDR3 size: 12 residues. The CDR3 loop is CASSPTGFGYTF. The CDR3 DNA reads as TGTGCCAGCTCACCTACAGGCTTTGGCTACACCTTC.

The V and J genes are TRBV6-5 and TRBJ2-3; TRBD1 aligns across 8 bases. The CDR3 contains 14 residues. The germline gives CDR1 MNHEY, CDR2 SVGAGI. V lost 6 bases and J lost 3; bases outside the gene matches: 5. DNA of the CDR3: TGTGCCAGCAGACAAGACAGGGGAACAGATACGCAGTATTTT. Translation: CASRQDRGTDTQYF.